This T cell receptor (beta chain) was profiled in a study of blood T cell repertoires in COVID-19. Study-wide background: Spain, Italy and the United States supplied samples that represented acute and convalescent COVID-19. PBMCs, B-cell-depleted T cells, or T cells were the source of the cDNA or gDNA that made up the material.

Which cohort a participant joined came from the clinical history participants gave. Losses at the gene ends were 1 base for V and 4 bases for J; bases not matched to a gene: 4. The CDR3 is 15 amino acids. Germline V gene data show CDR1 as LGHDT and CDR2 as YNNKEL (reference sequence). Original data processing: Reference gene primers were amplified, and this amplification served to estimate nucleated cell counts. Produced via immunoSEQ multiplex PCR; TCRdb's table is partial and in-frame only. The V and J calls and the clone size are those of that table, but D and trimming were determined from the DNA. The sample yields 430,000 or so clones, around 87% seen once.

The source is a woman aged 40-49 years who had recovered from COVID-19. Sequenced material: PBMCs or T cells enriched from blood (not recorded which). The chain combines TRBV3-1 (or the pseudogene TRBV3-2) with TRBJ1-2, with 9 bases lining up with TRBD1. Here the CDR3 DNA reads TGTGCCAGCAGCCAAGGAGGGACAGGGACCTATGGCTACACCTTC. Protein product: CASSQGGTGTYGYTF.